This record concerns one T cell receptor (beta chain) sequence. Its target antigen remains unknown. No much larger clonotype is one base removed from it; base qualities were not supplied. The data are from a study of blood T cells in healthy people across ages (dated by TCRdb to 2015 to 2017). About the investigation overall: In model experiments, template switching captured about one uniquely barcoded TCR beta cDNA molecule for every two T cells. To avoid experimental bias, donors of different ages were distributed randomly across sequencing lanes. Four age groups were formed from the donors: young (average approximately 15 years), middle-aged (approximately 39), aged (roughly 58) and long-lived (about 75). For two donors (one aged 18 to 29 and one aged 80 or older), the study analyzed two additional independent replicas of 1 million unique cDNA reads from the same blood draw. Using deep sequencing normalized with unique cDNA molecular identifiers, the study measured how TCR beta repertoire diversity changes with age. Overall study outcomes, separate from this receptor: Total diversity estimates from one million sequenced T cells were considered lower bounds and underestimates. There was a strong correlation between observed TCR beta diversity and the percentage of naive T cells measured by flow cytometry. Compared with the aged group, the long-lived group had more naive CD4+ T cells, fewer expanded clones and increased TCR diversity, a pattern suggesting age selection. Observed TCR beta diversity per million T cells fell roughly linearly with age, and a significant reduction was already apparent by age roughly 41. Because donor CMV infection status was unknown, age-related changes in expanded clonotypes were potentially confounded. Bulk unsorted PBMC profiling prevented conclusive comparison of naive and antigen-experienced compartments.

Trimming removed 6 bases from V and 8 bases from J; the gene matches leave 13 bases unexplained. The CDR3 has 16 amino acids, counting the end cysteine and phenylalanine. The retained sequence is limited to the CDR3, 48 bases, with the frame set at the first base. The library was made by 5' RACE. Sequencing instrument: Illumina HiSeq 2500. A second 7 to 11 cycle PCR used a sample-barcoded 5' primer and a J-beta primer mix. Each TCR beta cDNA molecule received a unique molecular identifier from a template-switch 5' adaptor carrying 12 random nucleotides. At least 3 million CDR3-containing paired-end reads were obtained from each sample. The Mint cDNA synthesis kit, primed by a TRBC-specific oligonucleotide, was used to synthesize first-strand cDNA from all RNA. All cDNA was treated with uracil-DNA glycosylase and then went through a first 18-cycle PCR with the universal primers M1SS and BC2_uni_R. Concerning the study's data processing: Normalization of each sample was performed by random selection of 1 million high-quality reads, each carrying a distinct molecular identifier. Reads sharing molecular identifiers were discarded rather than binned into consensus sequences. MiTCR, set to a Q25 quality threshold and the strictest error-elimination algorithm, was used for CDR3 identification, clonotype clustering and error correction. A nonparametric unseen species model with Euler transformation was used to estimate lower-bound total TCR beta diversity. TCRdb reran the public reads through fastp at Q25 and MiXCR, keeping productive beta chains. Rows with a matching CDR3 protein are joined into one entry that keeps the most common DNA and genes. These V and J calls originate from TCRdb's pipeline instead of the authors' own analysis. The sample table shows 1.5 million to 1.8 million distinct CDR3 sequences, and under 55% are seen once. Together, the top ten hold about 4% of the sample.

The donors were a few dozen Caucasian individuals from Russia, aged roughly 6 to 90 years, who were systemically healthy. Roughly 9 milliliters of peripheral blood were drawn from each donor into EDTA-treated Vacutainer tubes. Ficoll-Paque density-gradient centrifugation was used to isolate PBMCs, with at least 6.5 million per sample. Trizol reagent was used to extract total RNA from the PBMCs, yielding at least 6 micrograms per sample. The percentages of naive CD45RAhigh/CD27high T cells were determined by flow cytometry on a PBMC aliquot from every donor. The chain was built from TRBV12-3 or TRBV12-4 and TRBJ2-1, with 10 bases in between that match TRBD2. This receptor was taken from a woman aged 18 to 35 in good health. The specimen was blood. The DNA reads TGTGCCAGCAGCGTAGGCCCAGCGGGGGGGCTTTATGAGCAGTTCTTC. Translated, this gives CASSVGPAGGLYEQFF.